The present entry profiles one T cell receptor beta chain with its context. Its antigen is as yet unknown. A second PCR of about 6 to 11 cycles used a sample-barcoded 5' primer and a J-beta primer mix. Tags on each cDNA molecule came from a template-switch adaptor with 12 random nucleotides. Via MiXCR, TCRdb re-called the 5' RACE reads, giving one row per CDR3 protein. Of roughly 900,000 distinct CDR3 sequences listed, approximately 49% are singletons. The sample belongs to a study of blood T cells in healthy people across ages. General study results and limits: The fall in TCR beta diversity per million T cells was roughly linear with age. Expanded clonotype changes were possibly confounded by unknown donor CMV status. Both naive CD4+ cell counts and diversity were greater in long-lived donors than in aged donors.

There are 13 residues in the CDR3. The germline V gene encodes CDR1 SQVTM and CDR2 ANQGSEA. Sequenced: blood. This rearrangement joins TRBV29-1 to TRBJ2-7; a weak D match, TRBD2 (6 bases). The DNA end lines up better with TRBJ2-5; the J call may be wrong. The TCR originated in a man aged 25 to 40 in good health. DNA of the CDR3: TGCAGCGTTGATCTGGAGGGCGGCAAGACCCAGTACTTC. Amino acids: CSVDLEGGKTQYF.